The TCR beta chain under discussion was sequenced for a study of cytomegalovirus exposure and HLA in healthy donors. General study findings and limits: CMV serostatus alone was available as immune exposure information. Association with HLA alleles at 0.05 false discovery rate was found for 15,000 to 20,000 TCR beta sequences in a later analysis.

Comments on this clone: No antigen is known for it.

PCR primers comprised 60 Vbeta and 13 Jbeta primers. The method was immunoSEQ multiplex PCR; TCRdb's version includes in-frame clones alone and lacks a portion of them. The top ten clones hold about 12% of a sample with fewer than 85,000 clones, 55% to 75% of them seen once. V was clipped by 3 bases and J by 0 bases; unmatched bases: 5. The CDR3 is 16 amino acids. Per the germline V gene, CDR1 is SGHTA and CDR2 is FQGNSA. The receptor was isolated from a woman aged 40 to 49 in good health and CMV-seropositive. V and J are TRBV7-2 and TRBJ2-1, with 7 nucleotides matching TRBD2. The sequencing input was PBMCs. The CDR3 protein is CASSLVGGNSYNEQFF. The CDR3, as DNA: TGTGCCAGCAGCTTGGTCGGGGGGAACTCCTACAATGAGCAGTTCTTC.